This TCR beta chain originates from a study of T cells expressing NK-cell markers. Study details: In the group of eight sequenced donors, seven were HCMV-seropositive and one was seronegative.

Germline V gene lookup returns CDR1 SNHLY and CDR2 FYNNEI. This CDR3 spans 15 amino acids. TCRdb reprocessed the 5' RACE reads and keeps a single row for each CDR3 protein, giving no DNA. Here the sample table reports about 160,000 distinct CDR3 sequences. The TCR comes from a woman between 18 and 75 years old in good health. The sample comprised blood T cells: a sorted CD56 or NKG2C T cell subset, CD4+ or CD8+ T cells, or bulk PBMC T cells (not recorded which). V gene TRBV2 combines with J gene TRBJ2-1; TCRdb's assignment of TRBD1 cannot be checked, as there is no DNA. The CDR3 loop reads CASSEFGGPYNEQFF.